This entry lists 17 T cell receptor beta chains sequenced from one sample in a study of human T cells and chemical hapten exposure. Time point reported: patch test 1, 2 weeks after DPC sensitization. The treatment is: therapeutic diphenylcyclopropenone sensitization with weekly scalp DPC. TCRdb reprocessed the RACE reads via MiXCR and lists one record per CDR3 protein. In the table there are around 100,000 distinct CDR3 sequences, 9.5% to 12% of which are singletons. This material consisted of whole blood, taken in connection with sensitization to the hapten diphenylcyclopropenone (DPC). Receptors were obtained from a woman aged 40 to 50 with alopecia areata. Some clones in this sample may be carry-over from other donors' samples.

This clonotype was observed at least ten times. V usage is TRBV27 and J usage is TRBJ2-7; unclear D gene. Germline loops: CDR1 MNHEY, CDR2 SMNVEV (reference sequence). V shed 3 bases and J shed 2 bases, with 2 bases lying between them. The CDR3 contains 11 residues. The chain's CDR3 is CASSFTYEQYF. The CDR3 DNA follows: TGTGCCAGCAGTTTTACCTACGAGCAGTACTTC.

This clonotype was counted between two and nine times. CDR3 amino acids: CSARAGSGAYNEQFF. The CDR3 region has the DNA TGCAGTGCTAGAGCGGGCAGCGGGGCCTACAATGAGCAGTTCTTC. This chain links TRBV20-1 with TRBJ2-1, with 7 positions matching TRBD2. With 1 base clipped from V and 2 bases from J, the junction kept 5 bases outside the gene matches. Germline loops: CDR1 DFQATT, CDR2 SNEGSKA (reference sequence). CDR3 length: 15 amino acids.

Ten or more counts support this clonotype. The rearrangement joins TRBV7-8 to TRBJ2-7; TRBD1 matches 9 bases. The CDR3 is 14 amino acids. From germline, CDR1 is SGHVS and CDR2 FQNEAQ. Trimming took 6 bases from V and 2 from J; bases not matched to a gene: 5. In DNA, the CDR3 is TGTGCCAGCAGGCCCGGGACAGGGCCCTACGAGCAGTACTTC. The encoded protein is CASRPGTGPYEQYF. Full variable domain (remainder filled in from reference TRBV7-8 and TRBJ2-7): GAGVSQSPRYKVAKRGQDVALRCDPISGHVSLFWYQQALGQGPEFLTYFQNEAQLDKSGLPSDRFFAERPEGSVSTLKIQRTQQEDSAVYLCASRPGTGPYEQYFGPGTRLTVT.

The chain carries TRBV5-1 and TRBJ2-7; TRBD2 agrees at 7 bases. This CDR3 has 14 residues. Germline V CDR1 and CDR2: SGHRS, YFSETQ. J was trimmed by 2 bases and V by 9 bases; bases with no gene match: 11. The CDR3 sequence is CATTTSLIPYEQYF. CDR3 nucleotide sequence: TGCGCCACTACGACTAGCCTAATACCCTACGAGCAGTACTTC.

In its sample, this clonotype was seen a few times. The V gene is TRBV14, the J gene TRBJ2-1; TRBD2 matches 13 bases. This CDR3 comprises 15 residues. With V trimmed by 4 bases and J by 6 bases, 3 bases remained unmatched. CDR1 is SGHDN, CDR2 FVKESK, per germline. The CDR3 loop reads CASSPRTSGGNEQFF. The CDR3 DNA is TGTGCCAGCAGCCCAAGGACTAGCGGGGGCAATGAGCAGTTCTTC.

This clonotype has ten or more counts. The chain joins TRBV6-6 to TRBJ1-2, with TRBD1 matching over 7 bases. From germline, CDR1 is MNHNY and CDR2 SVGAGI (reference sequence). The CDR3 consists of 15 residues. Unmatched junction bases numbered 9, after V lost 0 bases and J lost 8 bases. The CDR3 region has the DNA TGTGCCAGCAGTTACTCTGATGGAGGGGGCAGCGGCTACACCTTC. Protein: CASSYSDGGGSGYTF.

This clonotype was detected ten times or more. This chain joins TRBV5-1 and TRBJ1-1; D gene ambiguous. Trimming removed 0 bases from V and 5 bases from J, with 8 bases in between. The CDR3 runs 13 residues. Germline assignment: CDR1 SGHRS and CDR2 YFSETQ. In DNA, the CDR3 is TGCGCCAGCAGCTTGGGAGGAGGGACTGAAGCTTTCTTT. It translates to CASSLGGGTEAFF.

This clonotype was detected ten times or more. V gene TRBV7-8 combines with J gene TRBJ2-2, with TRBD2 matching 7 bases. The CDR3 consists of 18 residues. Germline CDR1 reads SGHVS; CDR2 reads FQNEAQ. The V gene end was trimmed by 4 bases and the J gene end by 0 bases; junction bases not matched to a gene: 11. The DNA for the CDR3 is TGTGCCAGCAGCTCCTCCCCCCCTACTAGCGCGAACACCGGGGAGCTGTTTTTT. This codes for CASSSSPPTSANTGELFF.

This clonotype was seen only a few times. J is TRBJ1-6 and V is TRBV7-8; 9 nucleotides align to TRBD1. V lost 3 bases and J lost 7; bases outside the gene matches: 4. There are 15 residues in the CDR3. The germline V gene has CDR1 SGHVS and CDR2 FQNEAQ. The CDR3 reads CASSFWTGENSPLHF. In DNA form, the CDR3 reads TGTGCCAGCAGCTTTTGGACAGGGGAGAATTCACCCCTCCACTTT.

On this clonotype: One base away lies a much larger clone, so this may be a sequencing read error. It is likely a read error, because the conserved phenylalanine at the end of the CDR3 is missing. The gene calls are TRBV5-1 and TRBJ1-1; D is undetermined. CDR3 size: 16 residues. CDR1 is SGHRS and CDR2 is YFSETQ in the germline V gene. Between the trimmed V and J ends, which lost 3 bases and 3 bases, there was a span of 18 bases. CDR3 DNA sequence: TGCGCCAGCAGCTCAACTTGGCGGCGCAAAGACACTGAAGCTTTCTTA. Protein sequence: CASSSTWRRKDTEAFL.

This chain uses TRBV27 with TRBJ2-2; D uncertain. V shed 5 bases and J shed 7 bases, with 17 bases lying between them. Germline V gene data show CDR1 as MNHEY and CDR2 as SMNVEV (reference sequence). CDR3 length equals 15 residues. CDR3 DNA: TGTGCCAGCAGTCCCAACCGGGCCGCCGGCGGGGAGCTGTTTTTT. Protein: CASSPNRAAGGELFF.

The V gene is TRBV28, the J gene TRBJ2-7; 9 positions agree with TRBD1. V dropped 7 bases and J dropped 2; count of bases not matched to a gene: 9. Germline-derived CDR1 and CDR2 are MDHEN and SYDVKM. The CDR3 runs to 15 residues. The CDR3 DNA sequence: TGTGCCAGCACCTCGACAGGGGGAGTCACCTACGAGCAGTACTTC. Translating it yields CASTSTGGVTYEQYF.

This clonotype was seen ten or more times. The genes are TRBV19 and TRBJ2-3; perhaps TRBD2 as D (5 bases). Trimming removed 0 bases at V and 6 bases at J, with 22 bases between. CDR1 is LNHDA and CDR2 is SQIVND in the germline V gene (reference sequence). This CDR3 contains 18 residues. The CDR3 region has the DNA TGTGCCAGTAGTATAGATCGAGCTTCGAGGGTGGTACGTGATACGCAGTATTTT. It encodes CASSIDRASRVVRDTQYF.

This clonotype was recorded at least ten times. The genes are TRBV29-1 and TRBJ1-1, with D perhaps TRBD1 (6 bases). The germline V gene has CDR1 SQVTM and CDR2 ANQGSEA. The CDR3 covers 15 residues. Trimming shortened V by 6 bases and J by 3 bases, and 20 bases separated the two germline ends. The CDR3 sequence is CSVEGGAGLYTEAFF. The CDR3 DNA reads TGCAGCGTGGAGGGGGGTGCGGGATTGTACACTGAAGCTTTCTTT.

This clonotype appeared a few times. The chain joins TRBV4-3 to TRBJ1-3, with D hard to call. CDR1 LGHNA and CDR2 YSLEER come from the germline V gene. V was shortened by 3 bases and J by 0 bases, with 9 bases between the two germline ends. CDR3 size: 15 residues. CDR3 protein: CASSHGPSSGNTIYF. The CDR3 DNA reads TGCGCCAGCAGCCACGGTCCGAGCTCTGGAAACACCATATATTTT.

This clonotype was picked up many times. CDR3: CASSQKFGSPQHF. The CDR3, as DNA: TGTGCCAGCAGCCAGAAATTCGGGAGTCCCCAGCATTTT. The chain employs TRBV12-3 or TRBV12-4 and TRBJ1-5; D remains ambiguous. The CDR3 is 13 amino acids. V was cut by 6 bases and J by 10 bases, with 16 bases left in between.

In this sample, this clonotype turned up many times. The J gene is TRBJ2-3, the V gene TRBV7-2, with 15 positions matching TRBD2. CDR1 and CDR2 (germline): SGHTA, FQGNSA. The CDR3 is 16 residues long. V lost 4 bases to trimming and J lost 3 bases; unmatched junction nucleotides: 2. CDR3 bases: TGTGCCAGCAGCTCCGGGACTAGCGGGAGGACAGATACGCAGTATTTT. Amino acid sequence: CASSSGTSGRTDTQYF.